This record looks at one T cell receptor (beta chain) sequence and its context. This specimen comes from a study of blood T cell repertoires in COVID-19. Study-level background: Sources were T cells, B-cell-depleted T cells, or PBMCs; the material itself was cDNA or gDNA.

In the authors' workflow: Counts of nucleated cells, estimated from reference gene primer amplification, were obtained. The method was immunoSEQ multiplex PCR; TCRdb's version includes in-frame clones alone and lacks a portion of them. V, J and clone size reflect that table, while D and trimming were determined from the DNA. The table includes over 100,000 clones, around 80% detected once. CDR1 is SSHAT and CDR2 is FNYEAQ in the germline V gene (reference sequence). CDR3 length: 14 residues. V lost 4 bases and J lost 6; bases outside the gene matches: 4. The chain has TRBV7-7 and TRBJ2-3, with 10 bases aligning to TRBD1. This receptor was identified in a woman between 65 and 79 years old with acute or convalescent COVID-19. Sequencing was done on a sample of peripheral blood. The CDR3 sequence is CASSSRTGGDTQYF. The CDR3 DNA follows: TGTGCCAGCAGCTCCCGGACAGGGGGGGATACGCAGTATTTT.